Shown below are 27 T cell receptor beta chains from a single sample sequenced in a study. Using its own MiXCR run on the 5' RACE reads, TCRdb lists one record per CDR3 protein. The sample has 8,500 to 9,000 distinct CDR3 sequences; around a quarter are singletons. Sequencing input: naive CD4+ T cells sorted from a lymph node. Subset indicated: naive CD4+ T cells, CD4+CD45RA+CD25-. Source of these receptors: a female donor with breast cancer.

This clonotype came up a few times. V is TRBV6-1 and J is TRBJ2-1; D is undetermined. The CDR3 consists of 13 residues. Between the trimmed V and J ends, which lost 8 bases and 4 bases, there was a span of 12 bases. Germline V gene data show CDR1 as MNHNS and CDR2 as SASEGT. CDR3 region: CASASEVYNEQFF. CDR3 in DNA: TGTGCCAGCGCTTCAGAGGTTTACAATGAGCAGTTCTTC.

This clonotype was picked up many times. The CDR3 sequence: CASSQSGALGTEAFF. For the CDR3, the DNA is TGTGCCAGCAGCCAATCGGGGGCGCTGGGCACTGAAGCTTTCTTT. This sequence joins TRBV3-1 and TRBJ1-1; maybe TRBD1 (6 bases). The CDR3 is made up of 15 amino acids. The V end lost 2 bases, the J end lost 4 bases, and 14 bases lay between the germline ends. Per germline, CDR1 LGHDT and CDR2 YNNKEL (reference sequence).

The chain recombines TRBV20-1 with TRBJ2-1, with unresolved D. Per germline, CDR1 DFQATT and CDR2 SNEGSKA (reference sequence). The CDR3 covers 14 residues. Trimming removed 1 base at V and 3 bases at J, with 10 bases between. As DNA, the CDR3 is TGCAGTGCTAGAGGCAGAGAGGACTACAATGAGCAGTTCTTC. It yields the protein CSARGREDYNEQFF.

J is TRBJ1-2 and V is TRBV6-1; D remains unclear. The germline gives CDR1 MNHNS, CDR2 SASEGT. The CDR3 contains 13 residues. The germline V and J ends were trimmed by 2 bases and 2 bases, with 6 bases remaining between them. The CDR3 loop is CASSESSNYGYTF. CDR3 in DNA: TGTGCCAGCAGTGAATCATCCAACTATGGCTACACCTTC.

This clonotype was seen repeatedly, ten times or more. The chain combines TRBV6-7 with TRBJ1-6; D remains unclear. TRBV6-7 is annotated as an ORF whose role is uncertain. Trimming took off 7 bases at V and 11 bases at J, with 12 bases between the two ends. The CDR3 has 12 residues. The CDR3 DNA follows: TGTGCCAGCACCGTCGCGGCCACACCCCTCCACTTT. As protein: CASTVAATPLHF.

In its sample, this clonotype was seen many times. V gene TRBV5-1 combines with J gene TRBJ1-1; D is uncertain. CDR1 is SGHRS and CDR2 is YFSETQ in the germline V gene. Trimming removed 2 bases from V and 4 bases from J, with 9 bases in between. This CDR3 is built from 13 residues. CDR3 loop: CASSLSVITEAFF. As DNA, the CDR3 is TGCGCCAGCAGCTTATCCGTGATCACTGAAGCTTTCTTT.

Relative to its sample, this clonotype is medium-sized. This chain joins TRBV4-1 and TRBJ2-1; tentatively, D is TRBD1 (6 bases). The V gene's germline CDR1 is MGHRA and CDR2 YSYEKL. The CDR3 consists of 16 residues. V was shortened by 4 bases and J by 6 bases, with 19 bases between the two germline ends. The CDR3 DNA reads TGCGCCAGCAGCCTCGGGACAAGCTTTGTAGGCAATGAGCAGTTCTTC. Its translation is CASSLGTSFVGNEQFF.

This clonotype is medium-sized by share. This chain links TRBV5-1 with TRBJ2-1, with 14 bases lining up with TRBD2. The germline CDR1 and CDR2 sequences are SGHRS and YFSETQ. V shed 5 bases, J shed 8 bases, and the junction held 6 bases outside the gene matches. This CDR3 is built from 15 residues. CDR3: CASRGLAGVNHEQFF. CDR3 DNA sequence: TGCGCCAGCAGGGGACTAGCGGGAGTCAACCATGAGCAGTTCTTC.

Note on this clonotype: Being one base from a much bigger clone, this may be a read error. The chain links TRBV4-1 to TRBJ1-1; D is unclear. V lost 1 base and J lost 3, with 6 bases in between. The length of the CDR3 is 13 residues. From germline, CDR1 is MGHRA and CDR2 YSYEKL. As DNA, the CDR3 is TGCGCCAGCAGCCAAGGACAACACACTGAAGCTTTCTTT. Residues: CASSQGQHTEAFF.

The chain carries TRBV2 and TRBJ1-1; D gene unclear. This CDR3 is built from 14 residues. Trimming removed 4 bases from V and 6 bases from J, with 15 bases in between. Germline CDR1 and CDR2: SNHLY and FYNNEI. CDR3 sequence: CASSGLGSSSEAFF. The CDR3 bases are TGTGCCAGCAGTGGACTCGGGTCTTCCTCTGAAGCTTTCTTT.

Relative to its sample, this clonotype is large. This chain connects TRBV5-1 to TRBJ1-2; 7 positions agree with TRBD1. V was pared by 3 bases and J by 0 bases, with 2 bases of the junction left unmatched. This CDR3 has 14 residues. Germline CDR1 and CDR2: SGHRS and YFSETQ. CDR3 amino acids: CASSWDSPNYGYTF. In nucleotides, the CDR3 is TGCGCCAGCAGCTGGGACAGCCCTAACTATGGCTACACCTTC.

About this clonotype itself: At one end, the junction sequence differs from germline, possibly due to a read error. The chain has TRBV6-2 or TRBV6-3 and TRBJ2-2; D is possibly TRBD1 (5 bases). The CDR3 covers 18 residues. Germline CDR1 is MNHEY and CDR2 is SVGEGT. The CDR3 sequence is CASRKMGQPLSDTGELFF. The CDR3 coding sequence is TGTGCCAGCAGAAAAATGGGCCAGCCTTTGTCGGACACTGGGGAGCTGTTTTTT.

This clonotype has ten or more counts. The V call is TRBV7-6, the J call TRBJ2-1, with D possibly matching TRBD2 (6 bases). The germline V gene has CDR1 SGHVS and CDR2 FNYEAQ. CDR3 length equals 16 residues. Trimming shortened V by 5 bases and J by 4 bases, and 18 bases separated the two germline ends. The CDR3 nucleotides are TGTGCCAGCAGCCTGTTCGGGGGAGGAAGGTACAATGAGCAGTTCTTC. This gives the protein CASSLFGGGRYNEQFF.

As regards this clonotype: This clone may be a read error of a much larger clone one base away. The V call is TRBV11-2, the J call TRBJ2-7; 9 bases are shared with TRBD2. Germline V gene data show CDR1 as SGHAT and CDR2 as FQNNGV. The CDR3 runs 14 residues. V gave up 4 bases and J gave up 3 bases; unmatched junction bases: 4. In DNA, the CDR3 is TGTGCCAGCAGCTGGACTAGCGAAGACTACGAGCAGTACTTC. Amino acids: CASSWTSEDYEQYF.

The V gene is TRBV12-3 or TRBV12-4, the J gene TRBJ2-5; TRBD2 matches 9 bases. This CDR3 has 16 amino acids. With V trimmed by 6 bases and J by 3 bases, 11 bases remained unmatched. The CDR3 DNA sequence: TGTGCCAGCAGCCCCGCCGGCGTAGCGGGAGAAGAGACCCAGTACTTC. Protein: CASSPAGVAGEETQYF.

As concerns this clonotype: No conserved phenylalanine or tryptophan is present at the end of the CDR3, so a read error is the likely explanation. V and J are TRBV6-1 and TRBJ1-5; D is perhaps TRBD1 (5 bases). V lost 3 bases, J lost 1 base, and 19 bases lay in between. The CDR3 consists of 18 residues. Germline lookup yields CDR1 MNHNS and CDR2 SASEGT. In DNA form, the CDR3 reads TGTGCCAGCAGTGACCCGACTGAAGGGGTAAGAAGCAATCAGCCCCAGCATTTA. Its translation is CASSDPTEGVRSNQPQHL.

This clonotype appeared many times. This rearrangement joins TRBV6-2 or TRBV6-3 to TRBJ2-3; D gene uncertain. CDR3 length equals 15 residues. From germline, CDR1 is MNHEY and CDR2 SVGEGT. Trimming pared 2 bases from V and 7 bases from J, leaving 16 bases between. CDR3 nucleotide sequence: TGTGCCAGCAGTTACGTAGGGCGGAGCAGGAATACGCAGTATTTT. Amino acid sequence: CASSYVGRSRNTQYF.

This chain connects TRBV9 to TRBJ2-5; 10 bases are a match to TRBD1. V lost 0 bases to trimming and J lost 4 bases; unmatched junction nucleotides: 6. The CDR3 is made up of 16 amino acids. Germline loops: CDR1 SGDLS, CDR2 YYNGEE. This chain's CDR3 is CASSVGETGGGETQYF. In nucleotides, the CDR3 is TGTGCCAGCAGCGTAGGTGAGACAGGGGGCGGAGAGACCCAGTACTTC.

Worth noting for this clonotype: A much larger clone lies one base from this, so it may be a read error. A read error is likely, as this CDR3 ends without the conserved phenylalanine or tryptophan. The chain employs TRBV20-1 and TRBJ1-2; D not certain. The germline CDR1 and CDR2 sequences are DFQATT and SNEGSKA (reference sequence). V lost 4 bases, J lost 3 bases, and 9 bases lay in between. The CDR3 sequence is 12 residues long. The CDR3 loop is CSAIGIDYGYTL. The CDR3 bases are TGCAGTGCTATTGGGATAGACTATGGCTACACCTTA.

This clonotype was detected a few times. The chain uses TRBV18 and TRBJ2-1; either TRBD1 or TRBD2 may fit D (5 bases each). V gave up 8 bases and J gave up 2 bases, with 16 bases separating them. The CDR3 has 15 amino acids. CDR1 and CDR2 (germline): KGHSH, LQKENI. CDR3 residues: CASHRTGTPYNEQFF. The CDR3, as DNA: TGTGCCAGCCATCGTACTGGGACCCCCTACAATGAGCAGTTCTTC.

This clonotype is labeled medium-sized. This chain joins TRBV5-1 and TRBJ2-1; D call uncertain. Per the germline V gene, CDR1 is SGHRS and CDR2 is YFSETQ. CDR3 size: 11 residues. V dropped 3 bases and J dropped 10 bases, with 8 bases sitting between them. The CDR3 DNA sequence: TGCGCCAGCAGCTCCCAGTCAGAGCAGTTCTTC. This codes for CASSSQSEQFF.

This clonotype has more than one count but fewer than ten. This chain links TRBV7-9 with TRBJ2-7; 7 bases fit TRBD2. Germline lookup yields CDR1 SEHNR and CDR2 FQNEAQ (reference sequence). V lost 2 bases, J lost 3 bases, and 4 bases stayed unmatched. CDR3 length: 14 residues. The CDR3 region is CASSLSGNLYEQYF. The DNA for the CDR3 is TGTGCCAGCAGCTTAAGCGGGAACCTCTACGAGCAGTACTTC.

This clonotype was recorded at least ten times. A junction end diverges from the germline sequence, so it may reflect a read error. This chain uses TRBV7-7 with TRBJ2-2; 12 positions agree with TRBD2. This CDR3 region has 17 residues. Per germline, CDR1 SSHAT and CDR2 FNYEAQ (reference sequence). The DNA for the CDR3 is TGTGCTAGCAGCTTAGCGACTAGCGGGAGTGTCGCCGGGGAGCTGTTTTTT. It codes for CASSLATSGSVAGELFF.

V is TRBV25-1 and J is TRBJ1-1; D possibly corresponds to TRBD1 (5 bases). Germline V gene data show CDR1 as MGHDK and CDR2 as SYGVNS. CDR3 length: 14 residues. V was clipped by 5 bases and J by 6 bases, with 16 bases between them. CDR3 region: CASSSTGGGPEAFF. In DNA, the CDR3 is TGTGCCAGCAGTTCTACGGGGGGGGGACCTGAAGCTTTCTTT. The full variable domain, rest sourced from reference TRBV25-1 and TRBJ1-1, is EADIYQTPRYLVIGTGKKITLECSQTMGHDKMYWYQQDPGMELHLIHYSYGVNSTEKGDLSSESTVSRIRTEHFPLTLESARPSHTSQYLCASSSTGGGPEAFFGQGTRLTVV.

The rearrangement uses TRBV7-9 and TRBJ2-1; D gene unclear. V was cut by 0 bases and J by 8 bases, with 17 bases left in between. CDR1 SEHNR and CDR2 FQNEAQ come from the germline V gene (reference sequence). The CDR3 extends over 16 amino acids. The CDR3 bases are TGTGCCAGCAGCTTAGCGGGTCACTCGCTCCTCGATGAGCAGTTCTTC. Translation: CASSLAGHSLLDEQFF.

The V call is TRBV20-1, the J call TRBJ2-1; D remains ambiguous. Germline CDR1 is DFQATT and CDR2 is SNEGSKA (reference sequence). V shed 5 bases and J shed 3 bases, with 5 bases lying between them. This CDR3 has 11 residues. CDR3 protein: CSASSYNEQFF. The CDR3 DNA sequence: TGCAGTGCTTCTAGCTACAATGAGCAGTTCTTC.

In DNA form, the CDR3 reads TGTGCCAGCAGAGGGAGCGGGAGGGCCGGGGGTGAGCAGTTCTTC. Its translation is CASRGSGRAGGEQFF. This rearrangement joins TRBV12-3 or TRBV12-4 to TRBJ2-1; 10 bases align to TRBD2. J gave up 9 bases and V 6 bases, and 11 bases lay outside the gene matches. The CDR3 has 15 amino acids.